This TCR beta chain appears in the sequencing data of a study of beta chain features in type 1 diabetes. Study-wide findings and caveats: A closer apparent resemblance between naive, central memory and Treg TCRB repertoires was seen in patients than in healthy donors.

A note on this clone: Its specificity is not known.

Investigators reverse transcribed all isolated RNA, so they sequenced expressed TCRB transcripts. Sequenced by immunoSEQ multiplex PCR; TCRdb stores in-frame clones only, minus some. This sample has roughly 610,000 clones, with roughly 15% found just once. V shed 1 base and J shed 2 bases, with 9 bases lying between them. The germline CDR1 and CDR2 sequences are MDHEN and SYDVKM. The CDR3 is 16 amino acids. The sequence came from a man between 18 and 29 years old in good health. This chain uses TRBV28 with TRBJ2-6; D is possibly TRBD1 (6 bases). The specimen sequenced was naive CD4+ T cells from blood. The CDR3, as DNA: TGTGCCAGCAGTTTATCCCGGACAGCTGGGGCCAACGTCCTGACTTTC. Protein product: CASSLSRTAGANVLTF.